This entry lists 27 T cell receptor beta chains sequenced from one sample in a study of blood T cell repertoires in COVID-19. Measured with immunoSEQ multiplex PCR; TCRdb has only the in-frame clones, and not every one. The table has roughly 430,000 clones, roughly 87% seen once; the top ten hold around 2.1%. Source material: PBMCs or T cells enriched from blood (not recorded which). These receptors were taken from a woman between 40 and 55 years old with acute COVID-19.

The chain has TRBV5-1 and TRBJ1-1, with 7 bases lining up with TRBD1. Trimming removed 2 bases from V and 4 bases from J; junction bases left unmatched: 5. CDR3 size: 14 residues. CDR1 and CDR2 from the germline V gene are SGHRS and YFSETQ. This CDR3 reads CASSLQGPPTEAFF. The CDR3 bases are TGCGCCAGCAGCTTACAGGGGCCCCCCACTGAAGCTTTCTTT.

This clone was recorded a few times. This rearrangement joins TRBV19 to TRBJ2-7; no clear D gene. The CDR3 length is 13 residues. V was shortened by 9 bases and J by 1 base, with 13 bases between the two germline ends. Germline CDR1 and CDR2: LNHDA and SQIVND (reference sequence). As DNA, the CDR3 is TGTGCCAGCCGTACGGGTGGGTCCTACGAGCAGTACTTC. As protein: CASRTGGSYEQYF.

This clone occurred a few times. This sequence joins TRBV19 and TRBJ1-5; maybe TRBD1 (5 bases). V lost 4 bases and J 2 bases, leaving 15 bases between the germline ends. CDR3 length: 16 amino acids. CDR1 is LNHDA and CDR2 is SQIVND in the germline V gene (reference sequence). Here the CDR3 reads CASSRIWGVGNQPQHF. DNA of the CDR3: TGTGCCAGTAGTAGGATTTGGGGGGTTGGCAATCAGCCCCAGCATTTT. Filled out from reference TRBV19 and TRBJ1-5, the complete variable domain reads DGGITQSPKYLFRKEGQNVTLSCEQNLNHDAMYWYRQDPGQGLRLIYYSQIVNDFQKGDIAEGYSVSREKKESFPLTVTSAQKNPTAFYLCASSRIWGVGNQPQHFGDGTRLSIL.

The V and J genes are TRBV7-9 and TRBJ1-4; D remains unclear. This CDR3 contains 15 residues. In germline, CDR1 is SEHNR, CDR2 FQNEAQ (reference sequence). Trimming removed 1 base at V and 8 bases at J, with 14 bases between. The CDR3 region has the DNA TGTGCCAGCAGCTTAGGCCCCGGGGAGGCGGAAAAACTGTTTTTT. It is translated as CASSLGPGEAEKLFF.

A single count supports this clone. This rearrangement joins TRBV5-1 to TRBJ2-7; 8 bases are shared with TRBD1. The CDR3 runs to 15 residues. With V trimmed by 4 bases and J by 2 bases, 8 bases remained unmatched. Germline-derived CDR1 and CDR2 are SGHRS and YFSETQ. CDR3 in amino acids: CASSPGQGATYEQYF. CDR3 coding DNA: TGCGCCAGCAGCCCCGGACAGGGAGCAACCTACGAGCAGTACTTC.

CDR3 loop: CAWSVGLAGGAEETQYF. For the CDR3, the DNA is TGTGCCTGGAGTGTCGGACTAGCGGGGGGAGCCGAAGAGACCCAGTACTTC. The genes are TRBV30 and TRBJ2-5, with 14 positions matching TRBD2. In germline, CDR1 is GTSNPN, CDR2 SVGIG (reference sequence). The CDR3 totals 17 residues. Germline trimming cut 0 bases from V and 3 bases from J; bases unmatched to any gene: 6.

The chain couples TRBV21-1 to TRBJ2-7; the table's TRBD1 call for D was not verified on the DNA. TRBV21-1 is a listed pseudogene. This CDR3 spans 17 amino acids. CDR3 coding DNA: TGTGCCAGCAGCATTAAGACCGGGACAGGGATTGGCTACGAGCAGTACTTC. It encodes CASSIKTGTGIGYEQYF.

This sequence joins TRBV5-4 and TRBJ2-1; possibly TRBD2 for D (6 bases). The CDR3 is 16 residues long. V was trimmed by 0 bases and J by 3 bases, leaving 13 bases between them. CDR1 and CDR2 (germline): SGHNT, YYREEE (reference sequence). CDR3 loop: CASSLEGREVYNEQFF. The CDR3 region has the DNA TGTGCCAGCAGCTTGGAGGGCAGGGAGGTCTACAATGAGCAGTTCTTC.

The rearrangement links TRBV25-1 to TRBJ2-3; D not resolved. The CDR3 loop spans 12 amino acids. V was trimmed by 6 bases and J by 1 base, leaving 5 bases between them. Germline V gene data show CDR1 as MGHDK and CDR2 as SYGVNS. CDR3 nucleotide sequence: TGTGCCAGCAGACTCCGCACAGATACGCAGTATTTT. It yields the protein CASRLRTDTQYF.

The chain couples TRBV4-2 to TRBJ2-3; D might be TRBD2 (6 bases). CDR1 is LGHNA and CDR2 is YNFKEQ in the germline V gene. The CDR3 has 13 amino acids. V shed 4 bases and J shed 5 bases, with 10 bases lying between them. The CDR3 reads CASSPMGGDTQYF. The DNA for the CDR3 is TGTGCCAGCAGCCCAATGGGGGGAGATACGCAGTATTTT.

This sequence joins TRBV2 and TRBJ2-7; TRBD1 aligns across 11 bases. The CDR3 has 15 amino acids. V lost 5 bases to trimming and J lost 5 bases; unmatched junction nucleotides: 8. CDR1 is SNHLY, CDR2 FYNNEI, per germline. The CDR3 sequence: CASSTRTGGINEQYF. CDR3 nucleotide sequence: TGTGCCAGCAGTACGCGGACAGGGGGCATCAACGAGCAGTACTTC.

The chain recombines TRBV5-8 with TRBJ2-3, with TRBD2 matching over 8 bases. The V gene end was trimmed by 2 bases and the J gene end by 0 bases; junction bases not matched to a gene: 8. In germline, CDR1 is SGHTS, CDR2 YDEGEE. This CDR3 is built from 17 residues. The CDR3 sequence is CASSLKLAVISTDTQYF. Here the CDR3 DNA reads TGTGCCAGCAGCTTAAAACTAGCGGTGATTAGCACAGATACGCAGTATTTT.

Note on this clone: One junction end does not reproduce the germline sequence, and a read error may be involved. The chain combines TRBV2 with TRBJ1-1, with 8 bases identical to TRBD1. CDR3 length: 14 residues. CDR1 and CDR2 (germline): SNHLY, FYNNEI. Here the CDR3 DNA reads TGTGCCAGCAGCGAAGACAGGGGTTACACTGAAGCTTTCTTT. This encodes CASSEDRGYTEAFF.

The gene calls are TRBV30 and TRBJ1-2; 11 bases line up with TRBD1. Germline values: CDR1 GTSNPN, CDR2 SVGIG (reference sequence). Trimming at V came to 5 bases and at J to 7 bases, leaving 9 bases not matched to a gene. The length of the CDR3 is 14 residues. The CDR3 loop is CAWGRDRGWLGYTF. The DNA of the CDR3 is TGTGCCTGGGGCCGGGACAGGGGGTGGCTTGGCTACACCTTC.

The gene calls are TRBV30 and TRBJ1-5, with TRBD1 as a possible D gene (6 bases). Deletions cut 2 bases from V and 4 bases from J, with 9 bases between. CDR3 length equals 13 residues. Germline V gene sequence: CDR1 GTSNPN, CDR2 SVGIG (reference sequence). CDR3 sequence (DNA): TGTGCCTGGAGTCAGCAGGGGAATCAGCCCCAGCATTTT. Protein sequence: CAWSQQGNQPQHF.

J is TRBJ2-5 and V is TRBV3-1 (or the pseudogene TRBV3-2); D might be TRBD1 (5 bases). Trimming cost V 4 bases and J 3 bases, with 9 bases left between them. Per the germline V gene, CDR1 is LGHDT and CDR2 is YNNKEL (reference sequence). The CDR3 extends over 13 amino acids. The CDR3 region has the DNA TGTGCCAGCAGCCGGACAAATAAAGAGACCCAGTACTTC. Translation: CASSRTNKETQYF.

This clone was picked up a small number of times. CDR3 bases: TGTGCCACCAGTGATTCACCCGGACGGGGGGAGACCCAGTACTTC. This codes for CATSDSPGRGETQYF. The gene calls are TRBV24-1 and TRBJ2-5; the D gene is possibly TRBD2 (6 bases). This CDR3 contains 15 residues. From germline, CDR1 is KGHDR and CDR2 SFDVKD. The V end was cut by 2 bases, the J end by 5 bases, with 14 bases between.

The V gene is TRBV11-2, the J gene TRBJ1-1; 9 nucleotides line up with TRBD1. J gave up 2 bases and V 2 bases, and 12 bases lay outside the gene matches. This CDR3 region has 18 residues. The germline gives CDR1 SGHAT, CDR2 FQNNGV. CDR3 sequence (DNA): TGTGCCAGCAGCTTATATGGGGTACAGGGGGCAGTCAACACTGAAGCTTTCTTT. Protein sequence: CASSLYGVQGAVNTEAFF.

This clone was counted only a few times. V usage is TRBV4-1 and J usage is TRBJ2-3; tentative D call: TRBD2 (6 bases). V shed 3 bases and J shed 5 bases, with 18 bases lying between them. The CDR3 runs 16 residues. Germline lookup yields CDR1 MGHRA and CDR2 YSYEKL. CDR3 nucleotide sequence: TGCGCCAGCAGCCACCCGGGACTGGCCTCGGTAGATACGCAGTATTTT. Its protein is CASSHPGLASVDTQYF.

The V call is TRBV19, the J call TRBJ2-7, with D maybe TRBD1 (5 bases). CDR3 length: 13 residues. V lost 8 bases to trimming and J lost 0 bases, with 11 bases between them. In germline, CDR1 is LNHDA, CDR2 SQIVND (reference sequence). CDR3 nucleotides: TGTGCCAGTGGGTGGGGCAGCTCCTACGAGCAGTACTTC. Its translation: CASGWGSSYEQYF.

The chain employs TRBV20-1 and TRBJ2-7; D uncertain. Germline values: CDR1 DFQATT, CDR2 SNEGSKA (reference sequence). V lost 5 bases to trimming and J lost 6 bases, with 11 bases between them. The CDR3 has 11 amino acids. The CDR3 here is CSAPTGSEQYF. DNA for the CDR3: TGCAGTGCTCCGACTGGCAGCGAGCAGTACTTC.

The CDR3 DNA sequence: TGTGCCAGTTACAGGAGACTCTCTGGAAACACCATATATTTT. This sequence encodes CASYRRLSGNTIYF. The rearrangement links TRBV2 to TRBJ1-3, with TRBD1 as a possible D gene (5 bases). The CDR3 contains 14 residues. Germline CDR1 SNHLY, CDR2 FYNNEI. V was cut by 9 bases and J by 0 bases, with 12 bases left in between. Looking up the rest from reference TRBV2 and TRBJ1-3 gives the full variable domain: EPEVTQTPSHQVTQMGQEVILRCVPISNHLYFYWYRQILGQKVEFLVSFYNNEISEKSEIFDDQFSVERPDGSNFTLKIRSTKLEDSAMYFCASYRRLSGNTIYFGEGSWLTVV.

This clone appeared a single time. Here the CDR3 DNA reads TGTGCCAGCAGTGAGCCTAGCGGGGGAGCCTACGAGCAGTACTTC. It specifies CASSEPSGGAYEQYF. The V gene is TRBV6-1, the J gene TRBJ2-7; 10 nucleotides agree with TRBD2. CDR1 and CDR2 (germline): MNHNS, SASEGT. This CDR3 comprises 15 residues. With V trimmed by 3 bases and J by 2 bases, 4 bases remained unmatched.

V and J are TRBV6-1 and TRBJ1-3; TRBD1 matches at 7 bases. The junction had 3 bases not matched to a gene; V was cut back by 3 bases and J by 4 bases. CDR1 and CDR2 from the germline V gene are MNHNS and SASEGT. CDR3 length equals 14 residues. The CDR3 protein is CASSEGTEGNTIYF. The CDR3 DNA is TGTGCCAGCAGTGAGGGGACAGAAGGAAACACCATATATTTT.

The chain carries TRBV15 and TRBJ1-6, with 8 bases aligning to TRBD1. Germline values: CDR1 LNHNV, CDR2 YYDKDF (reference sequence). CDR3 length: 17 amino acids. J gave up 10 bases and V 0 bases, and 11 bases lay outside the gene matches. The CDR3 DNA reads TGTGCCACCAGCAGAGATCTTAGGACAGGGCCCGGGTCACCCCTCCACTTT. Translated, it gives CATSRDLRTGPGSPLHF. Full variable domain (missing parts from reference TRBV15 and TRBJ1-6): DAMVIQNPRYQVTQFGKPVTLSCSQTLNHNVMYWYQQKSSQAPKLLFHYYDKDFNNEADTPDNFQSRRPNTSFCFLDIRSPGLGDTAMYLCATSRDLRTGPGSPLHFGNGTRLTVT.

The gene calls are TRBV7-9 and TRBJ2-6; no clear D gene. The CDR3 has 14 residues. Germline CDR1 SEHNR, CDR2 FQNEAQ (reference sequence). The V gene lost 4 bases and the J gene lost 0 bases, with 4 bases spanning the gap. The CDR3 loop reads CASSSSSGANVLTF. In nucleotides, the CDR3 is TGTGCCAGCAGCTCCAGCTCTGGGGCCAACGTCCTGACTTTC.

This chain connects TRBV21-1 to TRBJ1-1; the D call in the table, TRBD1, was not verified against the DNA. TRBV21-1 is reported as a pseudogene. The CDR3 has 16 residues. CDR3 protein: CASSKGDRPVNTEAFF. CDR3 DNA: TGTGCCAGCAGCAAGGGGGACAGGCCTGTGAACACTGAAGCTTTCTTT.